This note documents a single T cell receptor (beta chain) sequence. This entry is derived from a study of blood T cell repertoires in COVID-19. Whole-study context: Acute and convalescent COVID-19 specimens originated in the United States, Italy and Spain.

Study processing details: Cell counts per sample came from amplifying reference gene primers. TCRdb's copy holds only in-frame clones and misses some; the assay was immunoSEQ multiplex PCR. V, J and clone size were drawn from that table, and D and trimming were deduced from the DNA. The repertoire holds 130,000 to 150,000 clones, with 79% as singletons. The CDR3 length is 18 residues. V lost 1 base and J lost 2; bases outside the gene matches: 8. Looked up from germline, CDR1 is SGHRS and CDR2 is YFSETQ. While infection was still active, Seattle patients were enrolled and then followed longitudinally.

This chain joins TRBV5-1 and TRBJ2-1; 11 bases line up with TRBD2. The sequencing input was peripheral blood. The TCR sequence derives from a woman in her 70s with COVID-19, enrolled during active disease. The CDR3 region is CASSLTSGGPTTYNEQFF. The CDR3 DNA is TGCGCCAGCAGCTTGACTAGCGGGGGACCAACGACCTACAATGAGCAGTTCTTC.